This TCR beta chain was retrieved from a study of cytomegalovirus exposure and HLA in healthy donors. Study overall: Samples from HLA-typed donors yielded about 85 million unique TCRs in an early data release.

60 Vbeta and 13 Jbeta primers were used in PCR. The method was immunoSEQ multiplex PCR; TCRdb's version includes in-frame clones alone and lacks a portion of them. The repertoire has over 100,000 clones, about 77% of them found once; the top ten carry 1.1% to 1.5%. Germline V CDR1 and CDR2: ENHRY, SYGVKD. This CDR3 has 11 residues. Trimming cost V 10 bases and J 8 bases; bases outside gene matches: 5. Regarding the study as a whole: Investigators reported 150 to 200 TCR beta chains as tied to cytomegalovirus.

Notes on this clone: Its antigen remains unknown.

The TCR sequence derives from a middle-aged woman in good health and CMV-seronegative. The chain combines TRBV10-3 with TRBJ2-4; TRBD1 matches at 7 bases. The sample consisted of PBMCs. The chain's CDR3 is CATLQGDIQYF. CDR3 coding DNA: TGTGCCACCCTCCAGGGGGACATTCAGTACTTC.